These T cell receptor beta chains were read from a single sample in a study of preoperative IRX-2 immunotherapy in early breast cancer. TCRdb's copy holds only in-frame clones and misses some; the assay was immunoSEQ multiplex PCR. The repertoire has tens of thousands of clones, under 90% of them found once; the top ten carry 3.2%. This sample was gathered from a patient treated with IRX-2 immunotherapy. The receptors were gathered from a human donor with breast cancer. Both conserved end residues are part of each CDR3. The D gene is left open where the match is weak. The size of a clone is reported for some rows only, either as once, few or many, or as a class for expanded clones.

CASSPQPGDTEAFF	TGTGCCAGCAGCCCTCAGCCAGGGGACACTGAAGCTTTCTTT	TRBV11-3	14	TRBJ1-1	NA	NA
CSGRQRTQETQYF	TGCAGCGGGAGACAGAGAACCCAAGAGACCCAGTACTTC	TRBV29-1	13	TRBJ2-5	NA	NA
CASSSIMSNQPQHF	TGTGCCAGCAGTTCAATAATGAGCAATCAGCCCCAGCATTTT	TRBV6-8	14	TRBJ1-5	NA	NA
CASSYLAVTGELFF	TGTGCCAGCAGTTACCTAGCGGTCACCGGGGAGCTGTTTTTT	TRBV6-8	14	TRBJ2-2	TRBD2	NA
CAINTPPTDTQYF	TGTGCCATCAATACCCCCCCCACAGATACGCAGTATTTT	TRBV6-8	13	TRBJ2-3	NA	NA
CASSQLAGSLYGYTF	TGTGCCAGCAGCCAACTGGCAGGATCCCTCTATGGCTACACCTTC	TRBV14	15	TRBJ1-2	NA	NA
CASSFRGAGGRDTQYF	TGTGCCAGCAGCTTCAGAGGGGCGGGAGGAAGAGATACGCAGTATTTT	TRBV15	16	TRBJ2-3	TRBD2	NA
CASSLTGASYEQYF	TGTGCCAGCTCACTTACAGGGGCCTCCTACGAGCAGTACTTC	TRBV18	14	TRBJ2-7	TRBD1	NA
CASSPQQETQYF	TGTGCCAGCTCACCACAGCAAGAGACCCAGTACTTC	TRBV18	12	TRBJ2-5	NA	NA
CASSLGGQGAGSPLHF	TGCGCCAGCAGCTTGGGAGGACAGGGGGCGGGTTCACCCCTCCACTTT	TRBV5-1	16	TRBJ1-6	TRBD1	NA
CASSVWAGGSYEQYF	TGTGCCAGCAGTGTTTGGGCGGGAGGGTCCTACGAGCAGTACTTC	TRBV6-8	15	TRBJ2-7	TRBD2	NA
CASSRQGYEQYF	TGTGCCAGCAGTAGACAGGGCTACGAGCAGTACTTC	TRBV6-8	12	TRBJ2-7	TRBD1	once
CALWRGRGKLANEKLFF	TGTGCCCTTTGGCGGGGCAGGGGTAAGTTGGCTAATGAAAAACTGTTTTTT	TRBV30	17	TRBJ1-4	NA	NA
CASSTSGQPYEQYF	TGTGCCAGTAGTACCTCGGGACAGCCGTACGAGCAGTACTTC	TRBV19	14	TRBJ2-7	TRBD1	NA
CAINLRGSVHEQYF	TGTGCCATCAACCTCAGGGGGAGCGTCCACGAGCAGTACTTC	TRBV6-8	14	TRBJ2-7	TRBD1	NA
CATGGSYGYTF	TGTGCCACAGGAGGTTCCTATGGCTACACCTTC	TRBV6-7	11	TRBJ1-2	NA	NA
CASSYGTLSPLHF	TGTGCCAGCAGTTACGGGACCCTTTCACCCCTCCACTTT	TRBV6-8	13	TRBJ1-6	NA	NA
CASSQVGGLSSYEQYF	TGTGCCAGCAGCCAGGTGGGGGGCCTTAGCTCCTACGAGCAGTACTTC	TRBV7-7	16	TRBJ2-7	NA	NA
CASSIPLDFPGELFF	TGTGCCAGTAGTATCCCCTTAGATTTCCCCGGGGAGCTGTTTTTT	TRBV19	15	TRBJ2-2	NA	NA
CASSKLQDGNQPQHF	TGTGCCAGTAGTAAGCTTCAGGACGGCAATCAGCCCCAGCATTTT	TRBV19	15	TRBJ1-5	NA	NA
CATHRGQGISRTQYF	TGTGCCACACACCGGGGACAGGGTATCAGTAGGACCCAGTACTTC	TRBV6-8	15	TRBJ2-5	TRBD1	once
CAISELAGAHEQYF	TGTGCCATCAGTGAGCTAGCGGGGGCTCACGAGCAGTACTTC	TRBV10-3	14	TRBJ2-7	TRBD2	NA
CASSSGQGARNTGELFF	TGCGCCAGCAGCTCGGGACAAGGGGCGCGAAACACCGGGGAGCTGTTTTTT	TRBV5-1	17	TRBJ2-2	NA	once
CASSTRTGNYGYTF	TGTGCCAGCAGCACAAGGACGGGGAACTATGGCTACACCTTC	TRBV11-3	14	TRBJ1-2	NA	NA
CAWQGIAYEQYF	TGTGCCTGGCAGGGGATAGCCTACGAGCAGTACTTC	TRBV30	12	TRBJ2-7	NA	few
CAWSSLWSDTIYF	TGTGCCTGGAGTTCACTCTGGTCGGACACCATATATTTT	TRBV30	13	TRBJ1-3	NA	NA
CASRRGLSYEQYF	TGTGCCAGCAGAAGGGGGCTCTCCTACGAGCAGTACTTC	TRBV6-8	13	TRBJ2-7	TRBD1	NA
CASSLDPGRPAGELFF	TGTGCCAGCAGTCTTGACCCGGGACGCCCAGCGGGGGAGCTGTTTTTT	TRBV7-6	16	TRBJ2-2	NA	NA
CASTTGQGLGGYTF	TGTGCCAGTACGACGGGACAGGGGCTGGGAGGCTACACCTTC	TRBV19	14	TRBJ1-2	TRBD1	NA
CASSRQGQHGTGELFF	TGTGCCAGCAGTCGTCAGGGCCAACATGGCACCGGGGAGCTGTTTTTT	TRBV6-8	16	TRBJ2-2	NA	NA
CASCPGTLNEKLFF	TGCGCCAGCTGCCCTGGGACCCTAAATGAAAAACTGTTTTTT	TRBV5-1	14	TRBJ1-4	NA	NA
CASSLGGADTQYF	TGTGCCAGCAGCTTAGGGGGGGCAGATACGCAGTATTTT	TRBV7-8	13	TRBJ2-3	NA	NA
CASSPRGAGNEETQYF	TGTGCCAGCAGCCCCCGAGGGGCGGGGAATGAGGAGACCCAGTACTTC	TRBV11-3	16	TRBJ2-5	NA	NA
CASSPRTGSTYEQYF	TGTGCCAGCAGCCCCCGGACAGGTTCTACCTACGAGCAGTACTTC	TRBV11-3	15	TRBJ2-7	TRBD1	NA
CASSLRGSGANVLTF	TGTGCCAGCAGCTTAAGAGGCTCTGGGGCCAACGTCCTGACTTTC	TRBV11-3	15	TRBJ2-6	NA	few
CASSFLDKKRGAFF	TGTGCCAGCAGTTTCCTAGACAAAAAGAGGGGAGCTTTCTTT	TRBV28	14	TRBJ1-1	NA	NA
CASSIGRDAKAQYF	TGTGCCAGCAGCATAGGACGGGACGCTAAAGCGCAGTATTTT	TRBV6-8	14	TRBJ2-3	NA	NA
CASSQGFSKTGEGETQYF	TGTGCCAGCAGCCAAGGATTCTCGAAGACAGGGGAAGGAGAGACCCAGTACTTC	TRBV14	18	TRBJ2-5	TRBD1	once
CASSLEPSSYNSPLHF	TGTGCCAGCAGCTTAGAGCCGAGCTCCTATAATTCACCCCTCCACTTT	TRBV11-3	16	TRBJ1-6	NA	NA
CASRGGTSYYNEQFF	TGTGCCAGCAGGGGGGGCACGTCGTACTACAATGAGCAGTTCTTC	TRBV6-8	15	TRBJ2-1	NA	NA
CASIVQGYNEQFF	TGTGCCAGCATAGTCCAGGGATACAATGAGCAGTTCTTC	TRBV28	13	TRBJ2-1	NA	few
CASRPRSGRASCTDTQYF	TGTGCCAGCAGGCCTAGGAGCGGGAGGGCCTCCTGCACAGATACGCAGTATTTT	TRBV6-8	18	TRBJ2-3	TRBD2	NA